This TCR beta chain was recovered during a study of blood T cell repertoires in COVID-19. Overall study: Italy, Spain and the United States were the sources of the convalescent and acute COVID-19 samples.

Germline-derived CDR1 and CDR2 are SGHVS and FNYEAQ. This CDR3 has 11 amino acids. V was pared by 1 base and J by 7 bases, with 4 bases between. Original handling: Reference gene primer amplification gave nucleated cell count estimates. Libraries were prepared by immunoSEQ multiplex PCR; TCRdb keeps only in-frame clonotypes and omits some of them. The V and J calls and clone size were taken over from that table, and D and trimming were inferred from the DNA. The table has roughly 21,000 clones, about 89% seen once. The sample comprised peripheral blood. The chain has TRBV7-6 and TRBJ2-5; D remains ambiguous. This TCR derives from a man in his 70s with active COVID-19. CDR3 in amino acids: CASSLGGTQYF. The CDR3, as DNA: TGTGCCAGCAGCTTAGGCGGGACCCAGTACTTC.